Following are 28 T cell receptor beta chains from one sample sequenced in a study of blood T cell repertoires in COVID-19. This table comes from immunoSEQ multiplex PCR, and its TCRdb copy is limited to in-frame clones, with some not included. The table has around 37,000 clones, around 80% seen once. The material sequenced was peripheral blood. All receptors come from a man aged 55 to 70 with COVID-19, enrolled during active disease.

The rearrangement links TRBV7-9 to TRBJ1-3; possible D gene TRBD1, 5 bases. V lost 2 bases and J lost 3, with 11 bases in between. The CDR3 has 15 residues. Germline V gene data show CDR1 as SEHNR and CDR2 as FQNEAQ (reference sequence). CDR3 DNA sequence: TGTGCCAGCAGCTTACAACAGGCGAGTGGAAACACCATATATTTT. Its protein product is CASSLQQASGNTIYF.

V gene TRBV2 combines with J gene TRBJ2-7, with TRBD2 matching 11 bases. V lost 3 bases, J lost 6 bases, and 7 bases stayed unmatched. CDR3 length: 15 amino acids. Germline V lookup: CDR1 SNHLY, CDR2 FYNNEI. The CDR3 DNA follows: TGTGCCAGCAGTGAGTTAGCGGGAGGGCCCGGCGAGCAGTACTTC. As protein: CASSELAGGPGEQYF.

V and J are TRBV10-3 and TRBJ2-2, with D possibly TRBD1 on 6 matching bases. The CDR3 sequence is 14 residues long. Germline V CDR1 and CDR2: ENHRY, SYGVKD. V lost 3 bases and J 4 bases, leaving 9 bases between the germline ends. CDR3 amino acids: CAISDQGRTGELFF. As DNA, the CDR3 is TGTGCCATCAGTGATCAGGGGCGCACCGGGGAGCTGTTTTTT.

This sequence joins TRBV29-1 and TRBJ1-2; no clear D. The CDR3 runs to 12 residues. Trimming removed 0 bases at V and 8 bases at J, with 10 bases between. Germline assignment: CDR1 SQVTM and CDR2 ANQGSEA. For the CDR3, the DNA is TGCAGCGTTGAAGAGAGTCGTCGGGGCTACACCTTC. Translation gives CSVEESRRGYTF.

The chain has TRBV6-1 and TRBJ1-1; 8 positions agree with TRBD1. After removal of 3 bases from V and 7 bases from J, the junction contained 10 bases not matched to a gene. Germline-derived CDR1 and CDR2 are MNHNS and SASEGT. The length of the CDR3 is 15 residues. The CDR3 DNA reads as TGTGCCAGCAGTGAGACCGGACAGGGTAATGGTGAAGCTTTCTTT. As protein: CASSETGQGNGEAFF.

The DNA for the CDR3 is TGTGCCAGCAGTGAATTAGGACTTCTAGCGGAGGAGCAGTTCTTC. It translates to CASSELGLLAEEQFF. This chain connects TRBV6-1 to TRBJ2-1; TRBD2 aligns across 7 bases. V was clipped by 2 bases and J by 10 bases; unmatched bases: 11. The germline V gene has CDR1 MNHNS and CDR2 SASEGT. There are 15 residues in the CDR3.

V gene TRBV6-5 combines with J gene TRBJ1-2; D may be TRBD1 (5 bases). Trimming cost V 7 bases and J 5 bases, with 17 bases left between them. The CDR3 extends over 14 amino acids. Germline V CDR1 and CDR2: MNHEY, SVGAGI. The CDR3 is CASTEDRWWYGYTF. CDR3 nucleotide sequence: TGTGCCAGCACCGAAGACAGATGGTGGTATGGCTACACCTTC.

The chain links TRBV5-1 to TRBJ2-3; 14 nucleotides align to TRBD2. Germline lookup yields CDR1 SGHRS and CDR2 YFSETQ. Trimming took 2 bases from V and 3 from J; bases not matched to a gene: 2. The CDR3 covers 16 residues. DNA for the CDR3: TGCGCCAGCAGCTTACGGACTAGCGGGAGGACAGATACGCAGTATTTT. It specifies CASSLRTSGRTDTQYF.

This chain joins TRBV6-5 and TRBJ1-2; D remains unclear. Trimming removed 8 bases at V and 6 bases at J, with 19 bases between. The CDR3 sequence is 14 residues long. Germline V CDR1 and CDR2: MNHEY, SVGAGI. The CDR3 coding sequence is TGTGCCAGCGGATGGACTGCCCTAAGCCATGGCTACACCTTC. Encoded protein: CASGWTALSHGYTF.

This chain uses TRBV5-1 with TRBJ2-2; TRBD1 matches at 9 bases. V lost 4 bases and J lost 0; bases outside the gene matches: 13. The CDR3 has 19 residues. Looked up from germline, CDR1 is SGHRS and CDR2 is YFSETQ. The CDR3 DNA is TGCGCCAGCAGCCTACGCCCGACAGGGGGGACCTCGAACACCGGGGAGCTGTTTTTT. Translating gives CASSLRPTGGTSNTGELFF.

The chain's CDR3 is CASSQGMEGGVTNEKLFF. The CDR3 DNA is TGTGCCAGCAGCCAAGGAATGGAGGGGGGGGTAACTAATGAAAAACTGTTTTTT. The gene calls are TRBV4-2 and TRBJ1-4, with a possible D match to TRBD1 (6 bases). V was shortened by 1 base and J by 1 base, with 16 bases between the two germline ends. Germline assignment: CDR1 LGHNA and CDR2 YNFKEQ. The CDR3 spans 18 residues.

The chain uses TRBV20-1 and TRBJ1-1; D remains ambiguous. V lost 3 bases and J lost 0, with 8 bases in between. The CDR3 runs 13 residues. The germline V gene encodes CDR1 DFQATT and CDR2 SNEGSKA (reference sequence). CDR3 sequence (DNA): TGCAGTGCTAGTGGTCAGATGAACACTGAAGCTTTCTTT. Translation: CSASGQMNTEAFF.

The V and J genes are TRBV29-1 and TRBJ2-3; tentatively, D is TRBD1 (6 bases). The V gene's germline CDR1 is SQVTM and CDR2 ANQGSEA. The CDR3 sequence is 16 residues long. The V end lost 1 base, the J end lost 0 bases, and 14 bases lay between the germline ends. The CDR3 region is CSVEVGAFTSTDTQYF. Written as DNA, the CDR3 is TGCAGCGTTGAAGTGGGGGCCTTTACTAGCACAGATACGCAGTATTTT.

The CDR3 DNA follows: TGTGCCAGCAGCTCCCCGGCTAACTATGGCTACACCTTC. It encodes CASSSPANYGYTF. The genes are TRBV7-9 and TRBJ1-2; D gene unclear. Germline V gene sequence: CDR1 SEHNR, CDR2 FQNEAQ (reference sequence). Trimming took off 4 bases at V and 0 bases at J, with 6 bases between the two ends. The CDR3 loop spans 13 amino acids.

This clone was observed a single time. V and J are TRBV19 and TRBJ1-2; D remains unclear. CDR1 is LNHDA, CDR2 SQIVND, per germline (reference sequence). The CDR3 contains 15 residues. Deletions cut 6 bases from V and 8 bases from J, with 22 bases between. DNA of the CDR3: TGTGCCAGTAGCTCACAAATTATTCAGGATTACGGCTACACCTTC. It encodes CASSSQIIQDYGYTF.

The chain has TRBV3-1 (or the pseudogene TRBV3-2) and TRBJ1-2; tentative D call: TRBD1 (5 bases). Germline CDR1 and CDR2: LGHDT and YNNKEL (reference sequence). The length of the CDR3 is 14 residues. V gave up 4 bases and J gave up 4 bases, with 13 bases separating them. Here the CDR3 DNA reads TGTGCCAGCAGCCCCTTTCAGGGCTTCTATGGCTACACCTTC. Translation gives CASSPFQGFYGYTF.

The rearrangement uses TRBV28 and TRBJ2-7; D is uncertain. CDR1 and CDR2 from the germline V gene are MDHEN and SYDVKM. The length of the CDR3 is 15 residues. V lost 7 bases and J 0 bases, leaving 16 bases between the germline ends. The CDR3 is CASTPPRGSSYEQYF. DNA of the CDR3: TGTGCCAGCACCCCCCCCCGAGGTTCCTCCTACGAGCAGTACTTC.

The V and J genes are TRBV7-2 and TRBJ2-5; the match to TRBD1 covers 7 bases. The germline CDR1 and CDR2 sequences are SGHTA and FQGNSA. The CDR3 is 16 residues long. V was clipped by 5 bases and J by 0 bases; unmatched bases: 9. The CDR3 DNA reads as TGTGCCAGCAGCAACCACCACAGGGGAAACCAAGAGACCCAGTACTTC. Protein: CASSNHHRGNQETQYF.

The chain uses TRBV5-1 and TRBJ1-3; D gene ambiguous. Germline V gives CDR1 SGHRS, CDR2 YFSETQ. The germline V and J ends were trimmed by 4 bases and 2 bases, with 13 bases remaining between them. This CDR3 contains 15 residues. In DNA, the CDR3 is TGCGCCAGCAGCCCGCGGCACGGTACTGGAAACACCATATATTTT. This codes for CASSPRHGTGNTIYF.

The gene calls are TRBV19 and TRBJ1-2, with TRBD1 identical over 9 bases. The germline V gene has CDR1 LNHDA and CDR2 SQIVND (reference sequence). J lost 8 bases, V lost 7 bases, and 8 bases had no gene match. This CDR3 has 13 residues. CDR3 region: CASTRNRGQGYTF. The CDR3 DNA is TGTGCCAGTACTAGGAACAGGGGGCAAGGCTACACCTTC.

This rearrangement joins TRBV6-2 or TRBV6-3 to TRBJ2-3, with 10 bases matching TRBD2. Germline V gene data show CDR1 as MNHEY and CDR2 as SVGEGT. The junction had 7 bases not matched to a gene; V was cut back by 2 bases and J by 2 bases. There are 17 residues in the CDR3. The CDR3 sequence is CASSYIHSGRLTDTQYF. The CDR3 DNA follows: TGTGCCAGCAGTTACATACATAGCGGGAGGCTCACAGATACGCAGTATTTT.

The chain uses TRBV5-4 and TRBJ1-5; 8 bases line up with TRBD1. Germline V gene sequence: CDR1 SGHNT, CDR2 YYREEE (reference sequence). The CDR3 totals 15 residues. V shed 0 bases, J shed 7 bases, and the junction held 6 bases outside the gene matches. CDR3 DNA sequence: TGTGCCAGCAGCTTGGATCAGGGGGCTTCCCAGCCCCAGCATTTT. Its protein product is CASSLDQGASQPQHF.

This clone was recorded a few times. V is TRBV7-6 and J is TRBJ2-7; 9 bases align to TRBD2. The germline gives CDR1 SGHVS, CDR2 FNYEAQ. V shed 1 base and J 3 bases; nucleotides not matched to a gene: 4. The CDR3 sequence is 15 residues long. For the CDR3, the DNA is TGTGCCAGCAGCTTAGATAGCGGGAGTTTCTACGAGCAGTACTTC. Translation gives CASSLDSGSFYEQYF.

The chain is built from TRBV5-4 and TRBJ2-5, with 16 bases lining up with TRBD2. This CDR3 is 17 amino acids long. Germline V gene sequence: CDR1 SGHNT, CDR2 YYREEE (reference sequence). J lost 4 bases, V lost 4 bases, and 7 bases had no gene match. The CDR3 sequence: CASSRGGLAGGIETQYF. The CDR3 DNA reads TGTGCCAGCAGCCGAGGGGGACTAGCGGGAGGGATAGAGACCCAGTACTTC.

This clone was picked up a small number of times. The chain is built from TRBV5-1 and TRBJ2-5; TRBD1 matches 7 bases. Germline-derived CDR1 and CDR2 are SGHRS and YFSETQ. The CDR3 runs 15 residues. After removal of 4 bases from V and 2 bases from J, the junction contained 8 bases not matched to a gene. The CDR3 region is CASSPTPGGQETQYF. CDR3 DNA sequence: TGCGCCAGCAGCCCTACACCAGGGGGTCAAGAGACCCAGTACTTC.

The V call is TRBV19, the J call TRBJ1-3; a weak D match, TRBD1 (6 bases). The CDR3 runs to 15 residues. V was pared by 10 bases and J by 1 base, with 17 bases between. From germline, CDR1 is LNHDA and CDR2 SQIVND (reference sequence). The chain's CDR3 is CATQTRGLSGNTIYF. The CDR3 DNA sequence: TGTGCCACCCAGACCAGGGGATTATCTGGAAACACCATATATTTT.

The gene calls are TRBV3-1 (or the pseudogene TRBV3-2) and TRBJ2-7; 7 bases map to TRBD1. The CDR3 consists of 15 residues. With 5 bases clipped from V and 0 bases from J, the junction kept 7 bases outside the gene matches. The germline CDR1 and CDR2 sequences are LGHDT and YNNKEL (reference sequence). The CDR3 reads CASSAWDRGSYEQYF. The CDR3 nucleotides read TGTGCCAGCAGCGCGTGGGACAGAGGCTCCTACGAGCAGTACTTC.

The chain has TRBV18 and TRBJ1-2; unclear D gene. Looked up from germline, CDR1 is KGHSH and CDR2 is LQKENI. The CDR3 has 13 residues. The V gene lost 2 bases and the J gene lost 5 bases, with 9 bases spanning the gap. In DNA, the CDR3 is TGTGCCAGCTCACCAGGGCAGGATTATGGCTACACCTTC. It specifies CASSPGQDYGYTF. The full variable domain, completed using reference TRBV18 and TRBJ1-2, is NAGVMQNPRHLVRRRGQEARLRCSPMKGHSHVYWYRQLPEEGLKFMVYLQKENIIDESGMPKERFSAEFPKEGPSILRIQQVVRGDSAAYFCASSPGQDYGYTFGSGTRLTVV.